The T cell receptor (beta chain) under discussion was sequenced for a study of cytomegalovirus exposure and HLA in healthy donors. Only one count was recorded for this clone. Its antigen is unknown. V was clipped by 6 bases and J by 4 bases, with 21 bases between them. The CDR3 spans 17 residues. Germline CDR1 is MGHDK and CDR2 is SYGVNS. The PCR made use of 60 Vbeta and 13 Jbeta primers. The repertoire was sequenced with immunoSEQ multiplex PCR; TCRdb's copy has only in-frame clones and lacks some. This sample has under 300,000 clones; roughly four fifths occur once, and the top ten carry less than 8.5%. Whole-study findings and limits: A later examination showed that TCR association rates differed by HLA locus, with DRB1 most and HLA-C fewest.

Sequenced sample: PBMCs. This chain joins TRBV25-1 and TRBJ1-4; no clear D gene. This TCR derives from a woman aged 55-75 years in good health and CMV-seropositive. CDR3 region: CASSLIQSPLFNEKLFF. The CDR3 DNA reads as TGTGCCAGCAGCCTTATCCAGTCTCCCCTTTTTAATGAAAAACTGTTTTTT.